Presented here are 18 T cell receptor beta chains from one specimen sequenced in a study of T-cell memory formation after mild COVID-19. MiXCR, run by TCRdb on the 5' RACE reads, gives a single entry per CDR3 protein. The sample lists hundreds of thousands of distinct CDR3 sequences; roughly 20% were seen once. The material sequenced was PBMCs or a T cell subset sorted from them (not recorded which). These receptors were collected from an adult woman who had mild COVID-19 (a few samples of this study predate the infection). Cell type and time point are not known.

This chain joins TRBV7-9 and TRBJ2-1; the match to TRBD2 covers 7 bases. Germline V lookup: CDR1 SEHNR, CDR2 FQNEAQ (reference sequence). Unmatched junction bases numbered 6, after V lost 1 base and J lost 9 bases. CDR3 length equals 14 residues. This CDR3 is CASSLETSSTEQFF. CDR3 DNA sequence: TGTGCCAGCAGCTTAGAGACTAGCAGTACTGAGCAGTTCTTC.

The chain couples TRBV25-1 to TRBJ2-3; 11 nucleotides match TRBD2. The CDR3 has 17 amino acids. CDR1 and CDR2 (germline): MGHDK, SYGVNS. Trimming removed 3 bases from V and 3 bases from J; junction bases left unmatched: 8. The CDR3 DNA is TGTGCCAGCAGTGACTTTCTGACTAGCGGGAAAACAGATACGCAGTATTTT. As protein: CASSDFLTSGKTDTQYF.

This clonotype was counted between two and nine times. The genes are TRBV7-3 and TRBJ2-3; a weak D match, TRBD2 (7 bases). V was pared by 4 bases and J by 6 bases, with 17 bases between. The CDR3 sequence is 15 residues long. Per germline, CDR1 SGHTA and CDR2 FQGTGA. In DNA form, the CDR3 reads TGTGCCAGCAGCTCCGCGGGGGCTCGTAAGGATACGCAGTATTTT. This codes for CASSSAGARKDTQYF.

This sequence joins TRBV7-2 and TRBJ2-3, with a tentative D call TRBD2 (5 bases). The V end was cut by 1 base, the J end by 4 bases, with 12 bases between. CDR1 and CDR2 from the germline V gene are SGHTA and FQGNSA. The CDR3 length is 15 residues. The CDR3 loop reads CASSLVWLASDTQYF. The DNA for the CDR3 is TGTGCCAGCAGCTTAGTTTGGCTAGCTTCAGATACGCAGTATTTT.

The V gene is TRBV5-1, the J gene TRBJ1-1, with no clear D. The V end lost 0 bases, the J end lost 5 bases, and 11 bases lay between the germline ends. The CDR3 sequence is 14 residues long. Germline assignment: CDR1 SGHRS and CDR2 YFSETQ. DNA of the CDR3: TGCGCCAGCAGCTTGGAGGTGGGTTGGACTGAAGCTTTCTTT. It is translated as CASSLEVGWTEAFF.

The chain combines TRBV30 with TRBJ1-1; D is perhaps TRBD1 (6 bases). Trimming left V 1 base short and J 6 bases short, with 15 bases between. Germline CDR1 and CDR2: GTSNPN and SVGIG (reference sequence). The length of the CDR3 is 14 residues. The CDR3 nucleotides are TGTGCCTGGAGTGCCGGAGGGGGGACGGCTGAAGCTTTCTTT. Amino acid sequence: CAWSAGGGTAEAFF.

The chain is built from TRBV5-1 and TRBJ2-2; 7 nucleotides agree with TRBD1. Germline assignment: CDR1 SGHRS and CDR2 YFSETQ. The CDR3 spans 16 residues. Losses at the gene ends were 4 bases for V and 8 bases for J; bases not matched to a gene: 14. DNA of the CDR3: TGCGCCAGCAGCCAGGGGGACGGGGCCTTACCAGGGGAGCTGTTTTTT. It codes for CASSQGDGALPGELFF.

The chain uses TRBV7-6 and TRBJ2-5, with unresolved D. Trimming pared 5 bases from V and 5 bases from J, leaving 9 bases between. The V gene's germline CDR1 is SGHVS and CDR2 FNYEAQ. The CDR3 loop spans 12 amino acids. CDR3 DNA: TGTGCCAGCAGCACCGTGGCGGAGACCCAGTACTTC. Amino acid sequence: CASSTVAETQYF.

The chain joins TRBV29-1 to TRBJ1-1; D is ambiguous. CDR1 is SQVTM and CDR2 is ANQGSEA in the germline V gene. The CDR3 has 10 residues. With 7 bases removed from V and 8 bases from J, the gap between germline ends came to 11 bases. CDR3 in DNA: TGCAGCGCCGTTTCTGGGGAAGCTTTCTTT. It encodes CSAVSGEAFF.

This clonotype was observed a handful of times. The J gene is TRBJ1-2, the V gene TRBV29-1, with TRBD1 as a possible D gene (5 bases). The CDR3 contains 16 residues. Trimming took off 6 bases at V and 3 bases at J, with 23 bases between the two ends. Per germline, CDR1 SQVTM and CDR2 ANQGSEA. CDR3 nucleotides: TGCAGCGTGGACGACCCCTGGGACGCCGGCGACTATGGCTACACCTTC. Protein: CSVDDPWDAGDYGYTF.

The genes are TRBV5-4 and TRBJ1-1; D uncertain. V was clipped by 4 bases and J by 8 bases, with 18 bases between them. Germline assignment: CDR1 SGHNT and CDR2 YYREEE (reference sequence). CDR3 length: 14 amino acids. The CDR3 loop reads CASSLHQGLSEAFF. The CDR3 DNA is TGTGCCAGCAGCCTACACCAAGGGTTGTCAGAAGCTTTCTTT.

The genes are TRBV11-3 and TRBJ2-1; possible D gene TRBD1, 5 bases. With 4 bases removed from V and 3 bases from J, the gap between germline ends came to 19 bases. CDR3 length: 17 amino acids. Germline-derived CDR1 and CDR2 are SGHNT and YENEEA. CDR3 nucleotides: TGTGCCAGCAGCTCCCTCAGGGCTGCCCCGTTCTACAATGAGCAGTTCTTC. This codes for CASSSLRAAPFYNEQFF.

CDR3 nucleotide sequence: TGTGCCAGCAGCTCAGAGGGGCGGGGGTACAATGAGCAGTTCTTC. It specifies CASSSEGRGYNEQFF. The gene calls are TRBV7-2 and TRBJ2-1; 7 positions match TRBD2. Per the germline V gene, CDR1 is SGHTA and CDR2 is FQGNSA. This CDR3 contains 15 residues. J gave up 4 bases and V 4 bases, and 7 bases lay outside the gene matches.

This clonotype was seen more than once but under ten times. V and J are TRBV5-1 and TRBJ2-7, with no clear D. The CDR3 runs 12 residues. Trimming stripped 5 bases from V and 2 bases from J, with 8 bases between. Germline values: CDR1 SGHRS, CDR2 YFSETQ. CDR3 DNA: TGCGCCAGCAGTGATGGGACCTACGAGCAGTACTTC. Its translation is CASSDGTYEQYF.

This clonotype was recorded once. A much larger clone differs by one base, so this may be a read error. The chain links TRBV12-3 or TRBV12-4 to TRBJ2-7; TRBD1 or TRBD2 may be the D gene (5 bases each). The CDR3 length is 14 residues. V gave up 4 bases and J gave up 7 bases, with 17 bases separating them. In DNA form, the CDR3 reads TGTGCCAGCAGTTCCAGGGACGGCTCCTTAGAGCAGTACTTC. Amino acid sequence: CASSSRDGSLEQYF.

About this clonotype: Just one base apart from a much larger clone, this may be a read error. The gene calls are TRBV7-9 and TRBJ2-2; the match to TRBD1 covers 9 bases. Germline CDR1 is SEHNR and CDR2 is FQNEAQ (reference sequence). The CDR3 loop spans 15 amino acids. CDR3 DNA: TGTGCCAGCAGGTTCACAGGGGGCGCGACCGGGGAGCTGATTTTT. Amino acid sequence: CASRFTGGATGELIF.

The chain uses TRBV5-1 and TRBJ2-6, with D unresolved. Germline CDR1 reads SGHRS; CDR2 reads YFSETQ. This CDR3 region has 16 residues. Trimming cost V 2 bases and J 4 bases, with 13 bases left between them. The CDR3 sequence is CASSFQLVEGANVLTF. The DNA of the CDR3 is TGCGCCAGCAGCTTCCAATTGGTGGAAGGGGCCAACGTCCTGACTTTC.

The J gene is TRBJ1-3, the V gene TRBV3-1; 7 nucleotides align to TRBD1. V was clipped by 2 bases and J by 8 bases; unmatched bases: 6. The CDR3 extends over 14 amino acids. CDR1 and CDR2 from the germline V gene are LGHDT and YNNKEL (reference sequence). The CDR3 nucleotides are TGTGCCAGCAGCCAACTGGACAGGACTGACACCATATATTTT. Its translation is CASSQLDRTDTIYF.